This T cell receptor (beta chain) came from a study of cytomegalovirus exposure and HLA in healthy donors. CDR1 is LNHDA and CDR2 is SQIVND in the germline V gene (reference sequence). The CDR3 has 15 amino acids. With 2 bases clipped from V and 8 bases from J, the junction kept 9 bases outside the gene matches. Primers included in the PCR were 60 Vbeta and 13 Jbeta primers. In the authors' workflow: An analysis that came later counted 80 million or so unique TCR beta chains, 10 million to 11 million shared. The protocol was immunoSEQ multiplex PCR, while the TCRdb copy is restricted to in-frame clones and leaves out a portion. The V and J calls and the clone size are those of that table, but D and trimming were determined from the DNA. This table has some 150,000 clones, 75% to 85% appearing once. A few counts support this clone.

V gene TRBV19 combines with J gene TRBJ2-1; TRBD1 agrees at 7 bases. The TCR was taken from a woman between 18 and 29 years old in good health and CMV-seropositive. The sequencing input was PBMCs. In DNA, the CDR3 is TGTGCCAGTAGTATATTACCCACAGGGGCGGATGAGCAGTTCTTC. It yields the protein CASSILPTGADEQFF.